This entry lists 7 T cell receptor beta chains sequenced from one sample in a study of cytomegalovirus exposure and HLA in healthy donors listed by TCRdb under 2017. Library creation used the immunoSEQ multiplex PCR assay. The table was pulled from immuneACCESS by TCRdb, which kept in-frame rearrangements only. Such tables lose some clones; where checked, under half of the loss comes from unresolved V genes, and the rest has no known cause. The sample data list 150,000 to 160,000 clones, and about 86% of these were observed just once. Around 2.1% of the sample is taken by the ten largest. The sequencing sample was made of PBMCs. These receptor sequences come from a human donor in good health.

The chain employs TRBV16 and TRBJ1-5, with D perhaps matching TRBD1 (6 bases). The CDR3 loop spans 14 amino acids. Germline CDR1 is KGHSY and CDR2 is FQNENV. V gave up 5 bases and J gave up 1 base, with 9 bases separating them. Here the CDR3 DNA reads TGTGCCAGCAGCACGACAGGCAGCAATCAGCCCCAGCATTTT. It translates to CASSTTGSNQPQHF.

CDR3 nucleotide sequence: TGTGCCAGCAGCATACAGGGAAGCGCATACGAGCAGTACTTC. Translation: CASSIQGSAYEQYF. The chain links TRBV13 to TRBJ2-7, with D possibly TRBD1 on 6 matching bases. Between the trimmed V and J ends, which lost 5 bases and 4 bases, there was a span of 15 bases. This CDR3 is 14 amino acids long. The germline CDR1 and CDR2 sequences are PRHDT and FYEKMQ (reference sequence).

The V gene is TRBV5-4, the J gene TRBJ2-1, with 15 positions matching TRBD2. V was clipped by 4 bases and J by 13 bases; unmatched bases: 9. The CDR3 covers 15 residues. Germline loops: CDR1 SGHNT, CDR2 YYREEE (reference sequence). The CDR3 DNA reads as TGTGCCAGCAGCCAACCGGGACTAGCGGGAGGTCGCCAGTTCTTC. This translates into CASSQPGLAGGRQFF.

This clone was seen a single time. The J gene is TRBJ2-3, the V gene TRBV2; D might be TRBD2 (6 bases). Looked up from germline, CDR1 is SNHLY and CDR2 is FYNNEI. Trimming stripped 9 bases from V and 4 bases from J, with 11 bases between. CDR3 length equals 12 residues. In DNA form, the CDR3 reads TGTGCCAGGGGGGGTGGGGCAGATACGCAGTATTTT. Translated: CARGGGADTQYF.

The chain is built from TRBV10-3 and TRBJ1-2; a weak D match, TRBD1 (6 bases). The CDR3 totals 14 residues. Germline CDR1 reads ENHRY; CDR2 reads SYGVKD. Trimming stripped 3 bases from V and 5 bases from J, with 13 bases between. The CDR3 region has the DNA TGTGCCATCAGTGACCTAGTGGACAGTTATGGCTACACCTTC. It specifies CAISDLVDSYGYTF.

This chain joins TRBV5-1 and TRBJ1-1; unclear D gene. The CDR3 extends over 13 amino acids. The V end was cut by 5 bases, the J end by 0 bases, with 8 bases between. The germline gives CDR1 SGHRS, CDR2 YFSETQ. The CDR3 sequence: CASRWSVNTEAFF. CDR3 DNA: TGCGCCAGCAGATGGTCGGTGAACACTGAAGCTTTCTTT.

This sequence joins TRBV25-1 and TRBJ2-6; TRBD1 aligns across 7 bases. The CDR3 extends over 17 amino acids. Germline trimming cut 2 bases from V and 2 bases from J; bases unmatched to any gene: 6. From germline, CDR1 is MGHDK and CDR2 SYGVNS. The CDR3 sequence is CASSEGQAVTGANVLTF. In DNA form, the CDR3 reads TGTGCCAGCAGTGAAGGACAGGCTGTAACTGGGGCCAACGTCCTGACTTTC.